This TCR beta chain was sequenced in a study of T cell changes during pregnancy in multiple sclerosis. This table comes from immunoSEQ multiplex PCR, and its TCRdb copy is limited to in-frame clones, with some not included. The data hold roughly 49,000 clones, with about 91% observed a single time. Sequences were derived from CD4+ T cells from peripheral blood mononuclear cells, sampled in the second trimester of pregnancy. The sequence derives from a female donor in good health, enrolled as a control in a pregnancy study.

CDR3 protein: CASSPGRRIYGYTF. CDR3 in DNA: TGCGCCAGCAGCCCCGGACGGAGGATCTATGGCTACACCTTC. The chain recombines TRBV4-3 with TRBJ1-2; D is unresolved. This CDR3 has 14 residues. Deletions cut 4 bases from V and 4 bases from J, with 13 bases between. Germline V lookup: CDR1 LGHNA, CDR2 YSLEER.